This T cell receptor (beta chain) is drawn from a study of cytomegalovirus exposure and HLA in healthy donors. V was shortened by 5 bases and J by 4 bases, with 17 bases between the two germline ends. The CDR3 runs to 15 residues. CDR1 and CDR2 from the germline V gene are SGHAT and FQNNGV. The PCR contained 60 Vbeta and 13 Jbeta primers. Some clones are missing from TCRdb's copy, which holds only in-frame ones; the method was immunoSEQ multiplex PCR. The repertoire holds some 170,000 clones, with just over 70% as singletons. Details on this clone: Antigen: not known.

The donors comprised healthy bone marrow donors. Study-wide points: Earlier analysis found most TCR beta V segments productive about 87% or about 30% of the time.

The specimen was PBMCs. This receptor was taken from a human donor in good health. The chain recombines TRBV11-2 with TRBJ1-2; tentatively, D is TRBD1 (6 bases). The CDR3 loop is CASSQGGGWGYGYTF. Written as DNA, the CDR3 is TGTGCCAGCAGCCAAGGGGGGGGCTGGGGCTATGGCTACACCTTC.